These 27 T cell receptor beta chains were all obtained from the same sample, sequenced in a study of blood T cell repertoires in COVID-19. Some clones are missing from TCRdb's copy, which holds only in-frame ones; the method was immunoSEQ multiplex PCR. The sample gives around 110,000 clones, 70% to 90% of which show up once; over 1.2% is in the top ten. The material sequenced was peripheral blood. These TCRs come from a man aged 40-55 years with acute or convalescent COVID-19.

In this sample, this clone turned up a few times. The chain recombines TRBV19 with TRBJ1-5, with 7 nucleotides matching TRBD1. With V trimmed by 5 bases and J by 8 bases, 15 bases remained unmatched. This CDR3 spans 16 amino acids. Germline V gene sequence: CDR1 LNHDA, CDR2 SQIVND (reference sequence). DNA for the CDR3: TGTGCCAGTAGTCCTCCACCACAGGGGTGGGGTAAGCCCCAGCATTTT. Protein: CASSPPPQGWGKPQHF.

The rearrangement links TRBV28 to TRBJ1-6; no firm D call. Trimming stripped 2 bases from V and 4 bases from J, with 9 bases between. CDR1 and CDR2 from the germline V gene are MDHEN and SYDVKM. The CDR3 length is 15 residues. The CDR3 DNA reads TGTGCCAGCAGTTTAGTGGCACCTTATAATTCACCCCTCCACTTT. It specifies CASSLVAPYNSPLHF.

The CDR3, as DNA: TGTGCCAGCAGGGTTCGCCCACTCAGCACAGATACGCAGTATTTT. Translated, it gives CASRVRPLSTDTQYF. The chain carries TRBV6-5 and TRBJ2-3; D ambiguous. The CDR3 is made up of 15 amino acids. The V gene's germline CDR1 is MNHEY and CDR2 SVGAGI. V was clipped by 6 bases and J by 0 bases, with 13 bases between them.

The rearrangement joins TRBV6-5 to TRBJ1-2, with 7 nucleotides matching TRBD1. Germline assignment: CDR1 MNHEY and CDR2 SVGAGI. The CDR3 loop spans 14 amino acids. J was trimmed by 2 bases and V by 11 bases; bases with no gene match: 11. The CDR3 is CAAGKGGGNYGYTF. DNA for the CDR3: TGTGCCGCAGGAAAAGGGGGCGGGAACTATGGCTACACCTTC.

This rearrangement joins TRBV20-1 to TRBJ1-2, with a weak D call TRBD1 (5 bases). The CDR3 is made up of 13 amino acids. CDR1 is DFQATT and CDR2 is SNEGSKA in the germline V gene (reference sequence). Trimming took 3 bases from V and 4 from J, leaving 12 bases between them. This CDR3 is CSASLGGGYGYTF. DNA for the CDR3: TGCAGTGCTAGTCTGGGGGGTGGCTATGGCTACACCTTC.

DNA of the CDR3: TGTGCCAGCAGTTACAGGCTAGCGTACGAGCAGTACTTC. Encoded protein: CASSYRLAYEQYF. The V gene is TRBV6-5, the J gene TRBJ2-7; possible D gene TRBD2, 6 bases. CDR3 length: 13 residues. Germline lookup yields CDR1 MNHEY and CDR2 SVGAGI. Between the trimmed V and J ends, which lost 2 bases and 4 bases, there was a span of 9 bases.

The chain has TRBV28 and TRBJ2-7, with 11 bases aligning to TRBD1. V shed 2 bases and J 5 bases; nucleotides not matched to a gene: 5. Germline V CDR1 and CDR2: MDHEN, SYDVKM. This CDR3 contains 15 residues. The CDR3 DNA sequence: TGTGCCAGCAGTTTAGGGACAGGGGGTAGAAACGAGCAGTACTTC. Its protein is CASSLGTGGRNEQYF.

CDR3 amino acids: CASKYGGGPDTQYF. CDR3 in DNA: TGTGCCAGCAAATACGGGGGGGGGCCCGATACGCAGTATTTT. V and J are TRBV6-6 and TRBJ2-3, with 8 bases that match TRBD2. Per germline, CDR1 MNHNY and CDR2 SVGAGI (reference sequence). V lost 7 bases to trimming and J lost 6 bases; unmatched junction nucleotides: 9. This CDR3 has 14 amino acids.

The CDR3, as DNA: TGTGCCAGCAGTTACTCCCCCGGGTTGAAACGAGCTTTCTTT. Encoded protein: CASSYSPGLKRAFF. The J gene is TRBJ1-1, the V gene TRBV6-5; D is unclear. V dropped 0 bases and J dropped 10 bases, with 15 bases sitting between them. The CDR3 extends over 14 amino acids. Germline-derived CDR1 and CDR2 are MNHEY and SVGAGI.

The gene calls are TRBV18 and TRBJ2-4, with D perhaps matching TRBD1 (6 bases). This CDR3 has 15 amino acids. The ends were cut back, 3 bases at V and 4 bases at J, with 13 bases in the middle. Germline V gives CDR1 KGHSH, CDR2 LQKENI. CDR3 coding DNA: TGTGCCAGCTCACCGTTACGGGACACAAAAAACATTCAGTACTTC. It encodes CASSPLRDTKNIQYF.

This clone was seen a single time. V gene TRBV19 combines with J gene TRBJ1-2, with D possibly TRBD1 on 5 matching bases. This CDR3 region has 16 residues. V was pared by 4 bases and J by 0 bases, with 15 bases between. The germline V gene encodes CDR1 LNHDA and CDR2 SQIVND (reference sequence). CDR3 in DNA: TGTGCCAGTAGTAAGAGACAGATGCCCTCTAACTATGGCTACACCTTC. Amino acids: CASSKRQMPSNYGYTF. The entire variable domain, with the rest obtained from reference TRBV19 and TRBJ1-2, is as follows: DGGITQSPKYLFRKEGQNVTLSCEQNLNHDAMYWYRQDPGQGLRLIYYSQIVNDFQKGDIAEGYSVSREKKESFPLTVTSAQKNPTAFYLCASSKRQMPSNYGYTFGSGTRLTVV.

V gene TRBV18 combines with J gene TRBJ1-1; D unresolved. The ends were cut back, 1 base at V and 4 bases at J, with 4 bases in the middle. This CDR3 has 12 amino acids. Germline CDR1 is KGHSH and CDR2 is LQKENI. CDR3 in amino acids: CASSPLSTEAFF. In nucleotides, the CDR3 is TGTGCCAGCTCACCACTATCCACTGAAGCTTTCTTT. The full variable domain, in which reference TRBV18 and TRBJ1-1 provide the parts outside the CDR3, is NAGVMQNPRHLVRRRGQEARLRCSPMKGHSHVYWYRQLPEEGLKFMVYLQKENIIDESGMPKERFSAEFPKEGPSILRIQQVVRGDSAAYFCASSPLSTEAFFGQGTRLTVV.

This chain joins TRBV4-1 and TRBJ2-3; the match to TRBD2 covers 10 bases. The V gene's germline CDR1 is MGHRA and CDR2 YSYEKL. The CDR3 consists of 17 residues. V dropped 2 bases and J dropped 3; count of bases not matched to a gene: 8. The CDR3 protein is CASSQWASGSRTDTQYF. CDR3 DNA: TGCGCCAGCAGCCAATGGGCTAGCGGGAGTCGGACAGATACGCAGTATTTT.

The chain has TRBV7-2 and TRBJ2-3; 12 bases are shared with TRBD2. There are 18 residues in the CDR3. Germline trimming cut 2 bases from V and 6 bases from J; bases unmatched to any gene: 12. Germline CDR1 is SGHTA and CDR2 is FQGNSA. CDR3 residues: CASSLIRLAGGPGDTQYF. CDR3 nucleotide sequence: TGTGCCAGCAGCTTAATCAGGCTAGCGGGGGGGCCCGGTGATACGCAGTATTTT.

This chain connects TRBV2 to TRBJ1-5; D is ambiguous. The germline CDR1 and CDR2 sequences are SNHLY and FYNNEI. CDR3 length: 15 amino acids. The V and J ends lost 6 bases and 4 bases respectively, with 16 bases between them. The CDR3 nucleotides are TGTGCCAGCAGATACCTAGGAGGGTCAAATCAGCCCCAGCATTTT. This codes for CASRYLGGSNQPQHF.

In its sample, this clone was seen once. V usage is TRBV18 and J usage is TRBJ2-2, with 9 bases that match TRBD1. The V gene's germline CDR1 is KGHSH and CDR2 LQKENI. The CDR3 is 16 amino acids. Trimming at V came to 6 bases and at J to 0 bases, leaving 5 bases not matched to a gene. CDR3 DNA: TGTGCCAGCTCGCGTGGACAGGGGTCGAACACCGGGGAGCTGTTTTTT. Translated, it gives CASSRGQGSNTGELFF. The full variable domain, rest sourced from reference TRBV18 and TRBJ2-2, is NAGVMQNPRHLVRRRGQEARLRCSPMKGHSHVYWYRQLPEEGLKFMVYLQKENIIDESGMPKERFSAEFPKEGPSILRIQQVVRGDSAAYFCASSRGQGSNTGELFFGEGSRLTVL.

The chain carries TRBV6-6 and TRBJ1-2; D is undetermined. V was clipped by 2 bases and J by 4 bases, with 11 bases between them. This CDR3 has 14 residues. The germline CDR1 and CDR2 sequences are MNHNY and SVGAGI (reference sequence). This chain's CDR3 is CASSYPDMIYGYTF. CDR3 DNA sequence: TGTGCCAGCAGTTACCCAGACATGATCTATGGCTACACCTTC.

The CDR3 region is CASTTITGELFF. The CDR3 DNA reads TGTGCCAGCACAACTATCACCGGGGAGCTGTTTTTT. The V and J genes are TRBV6-5 and TRBJ2-2, with D unclear. V dropped 7 bases and J dropped 4 bases, with 7 bases sitting between them. The length of the CDR3 is 12 residues. Germline CDR1 MNHEY, CDR2 SVGAGI.

The chain joins TRBV19 to TRBJ2-5; 11 bases match TRBD2. V shed 3 bases, J shed 5 bases, and the junction held 14 bases outside the gene matches. The V gene's germline CDR1 is LNHDA and CDR2 SQIVND (reference sequence). CDR3 length: 18 amino acids. The CDR3 is CASSIMWSPSGRPETQYF. The DNA for the CDR3 is TGTGCCAGTAGTATTATGTGGTCCCCTAGCGGGAGGCCGGAGACCCAGTACTTC.

This clone was seen a handful of times. The rearrangement links TRBV6-6 to TRBJ1-5, with D hard to call. This CDR3 region has 12 residues. Germline CDR1 and CDR2: MNHNY and SVGAGI (reference sequence). Deletions cut 4 bases from V and 4 bases from J, with 5 bases between. CDR3 loop: CASSWANQPQHF. Here the CDR3 DNA reads TGTGCCAGCAGTTGGGCGAATCAGCCCCAGCATTTT.

The CDR3 is CASSYLQGTYEQYF. The DNA for the CDR3 is TGTGCCAGCAGTTACCTACAGGGAACCTACGAGCAGTACTTC. This sequence joins TRBV6-5 and TRBJ2-7; possibly TRBD1 for D (6 bases). Germline V lookup: CDR1 MNHEY, CDR2 SVGAGI. The germline V and J ends were trimmed by 2 bases and 2 bases, with 10 bases remaining between them. The CDR3 runs 14 residues.

The chain links TRBV29-1 to TRBJ2-7, with D unclear. Trimming stripped 2 bases from V and 3 bases from J, with 5 bases between. This CDR3 comprises 11 residues. Germline assignment: CDR1 SQVTM and CDR2 ANQGSEA. The CDR3 protein is CSVESGYEQYF. As DNA, the CDR3 is TGCAGCGTTGAATCCGGCTACGAGCAGTACTTC.

The chain links TRBV19 to TRBJ1-6; D is undetermined. The CDR3 loop spans 14 amino acids. The V gene lost 7 bases and the J gene lost 7 bases, with 14 bases spanning the gap. The V gene's germline CDR1 is LNHDA and CDR2 SQIVND (reference sequence). In DNA, the CDR3 is TGTGCCAGTACAGAGGTCTGGAAGAATTCACCCCTCCACTTT. Translating it yields CASTEVWKNSPLHF.

The rearrangement uses TRBV7-8 and TRBJ1-5; D is unresolved. V was cut by 5 bases and J by 0 bases, with 11 bases left in between. The V gene's germline CDR1 is SGHVS and CDR2 FQNEAQ. The CDR3 length is 15 residues. The CDR3 here is CASSPRRVSNQPQHF. DNA of the CDR3: TGTGCCAGCAGCCCGAGACGGGTTAGCAATCAGCCCCAGCATTTT.

This CDR3 reads CASSLAGIAGVETQYF. The CDR3 DNA reads as TGTGCCAGCAGCTTAGCGGGGATAGCGGGAGTGGAGACCCAGTACTTC. V usage is TRBV7-8 and J usage is TRBJ2-5; 9 positions agree with TRBD2. Germline V CDR1 and CDR2: SGHVS, FQNEAQ. The CDR3 totals 16 residues. The V gene end was trimmed by 0 bases and the J gene end by 5 bases; junction bases not matched to a gene: 7.

The V call is TRBV4-1, the J call TRBJ2-7; 9 bases are shared with TRBD1. V shed 3 bases and J 7 bases; nucleotides not matched to a gene: 13. Germline CDR1 is MGHRA and CDR2 is YSYEKL. The CDR3 contains 16 residues. CDR3 DNA: TGCGCCAGCAGCCAGACGTGGCGGACAGGGGCGGGGGAGCAGTACTTC. It encodes CASSQTWRTGAGEQYF.

The J gene is TRBJ2-7, the V gene TRBV5-4, with 10 bases fitting TRBD1. The CDR3 covers 15 residues. Germline V lookup: CDR1 SGHNT, CDR2 YYREEE (reference sequence). Losses at the gene ends were 4 bases for V and 7 bases for J; bases not matched to a gene: 11. CDR3 DNA: TGTGCCAGCAGCGGAAGGACAGGGGGACCGAGTGAGCAGTACTTC. It encodes CASSGRTGGPSEQYF.